This TCR beta chain emerged from a study of blood T cell repertoires in COVID-19. Study overall: Samples taken during acute and convalescent COVID-19 were collected in the United States, Italy and Spain.

The CDR3 runs to 15 residues. Germline-derived CDR1 and CDR2 are MGHRA and YSYEKL. V dropped 3 bases and J dropped 1 base, with 12 bases sitting between them. In the original processing: Scientists estimated how many nucleated cells there were by amplifying reference gene primers. TCRdb's table, derived via immunoSEQ multiplex PCR, lists solely in-frame clones and lacks some. That table supplies the V and J calls and clone size; D and trimming were determined from the DNA. Of around 80,000 clones listed, 80% are singletons. J is TRBJ1-1 and V is TRBV4-1; no clear D. The TCR originated in a woman in her seventies with acute or convalescent COVID-19. The specimen sequenced was peripheral blood. The CDR3 region is CASSHGVIPNTEAFF. DNA of the CDR3: TGCGCCAGCAGCCACGGGGTTATACCGAACACTGAAGCTTTCTTT.